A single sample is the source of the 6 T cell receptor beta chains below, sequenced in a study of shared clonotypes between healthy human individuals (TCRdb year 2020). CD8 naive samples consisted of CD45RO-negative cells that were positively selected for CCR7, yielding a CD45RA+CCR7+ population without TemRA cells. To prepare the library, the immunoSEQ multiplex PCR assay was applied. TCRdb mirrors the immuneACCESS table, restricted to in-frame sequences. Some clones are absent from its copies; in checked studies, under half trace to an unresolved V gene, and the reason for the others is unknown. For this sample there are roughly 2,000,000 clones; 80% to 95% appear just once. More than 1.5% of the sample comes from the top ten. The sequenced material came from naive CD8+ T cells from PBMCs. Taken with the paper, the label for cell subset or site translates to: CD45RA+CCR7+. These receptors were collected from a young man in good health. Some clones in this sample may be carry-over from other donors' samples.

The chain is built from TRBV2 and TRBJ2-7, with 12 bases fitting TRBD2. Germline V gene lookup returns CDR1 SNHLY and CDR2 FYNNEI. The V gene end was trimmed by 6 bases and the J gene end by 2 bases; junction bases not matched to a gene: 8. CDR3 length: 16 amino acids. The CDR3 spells CASRGGLAGLTYEQYF. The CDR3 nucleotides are TGTGCCAGCAGGGGGGGACTAGCGGGTCTTACCTACGAGCAGTACTTC.

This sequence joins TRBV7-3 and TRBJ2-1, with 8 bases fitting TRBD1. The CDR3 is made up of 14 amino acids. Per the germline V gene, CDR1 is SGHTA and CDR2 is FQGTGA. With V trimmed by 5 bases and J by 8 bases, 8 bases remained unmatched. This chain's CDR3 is CASSDAGGGYEQFF. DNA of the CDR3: TGTGCCAGCAGCGACGCAGGGGGCGGGTATGAGCAGTTCTTC.

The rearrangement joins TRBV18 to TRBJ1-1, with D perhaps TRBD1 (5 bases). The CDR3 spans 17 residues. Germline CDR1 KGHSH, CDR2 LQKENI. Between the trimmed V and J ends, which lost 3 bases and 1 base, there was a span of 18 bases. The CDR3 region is CASSPNKGLGTNTEAFF. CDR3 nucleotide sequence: TGTGCCAGCTCACCCAATAAGGGCCTCGGGACGAACACTGAAGCTTTCTTT.

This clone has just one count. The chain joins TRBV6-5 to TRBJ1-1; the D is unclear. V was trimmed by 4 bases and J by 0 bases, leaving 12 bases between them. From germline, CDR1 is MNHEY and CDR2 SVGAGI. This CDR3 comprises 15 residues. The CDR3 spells CASSFPLELNTEAFF. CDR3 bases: TGTGCCAGCAGTTTCCCTTTGGAGTTGAACACTGAAGCTTTCTTT.

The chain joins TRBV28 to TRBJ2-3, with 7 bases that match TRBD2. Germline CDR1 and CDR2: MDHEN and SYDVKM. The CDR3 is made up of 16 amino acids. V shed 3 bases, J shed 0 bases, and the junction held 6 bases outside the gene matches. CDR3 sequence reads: CASSFGRLASTDTQYF. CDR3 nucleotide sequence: TGTGCCAGCAGTTTCGGGAGACTAGCTAGCACAGATACGCAGTATTTT.

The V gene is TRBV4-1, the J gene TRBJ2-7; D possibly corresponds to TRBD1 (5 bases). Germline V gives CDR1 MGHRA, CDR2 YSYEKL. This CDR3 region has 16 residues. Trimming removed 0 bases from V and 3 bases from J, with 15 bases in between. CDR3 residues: CASSQEPHRGGYEQYF. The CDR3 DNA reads TGCGCCAGCAGCCAAGAGCCCCATAGGGGCGGCTACGAGCAGTACTTC.